These T cell receptor beta chains were read from a single sample in a study of OX40 agonist ivuxolimab in advanced cancers. Generated by immunoSEQ multiplex PCR, the TCRdb table keeps only in-frame clones and is missing some. The table shows some 70,000 clones, with approximately 86% occurring only once. This material consisted of CD4+ or CD8+ T cells sorted from blood, taken in a trial of the OX40 agonist ivuxolimab. The receptors come from an adult with an advanced solid tumor such as melanoma, head and neck, liver or kidney cancer. The CDR3 runs from the conserved cysteine through the conserved F or W. The D gene is left open where the match is weak. A clone size is listed for some rows: how often the clone was seen (once, few, many), or a class if it is expanded.

>TRBJ2-1|NA|TRBV28|NA
TGTGCCAGCGCGCAAGGGATCCATGAGCAGTTCTTC
CASAQGIHEQFF
>TRBJ1-2|NA|TRBV5-5|NA
TGTGCCAGCAGTCCCGACAGGCTATCGTCTGGCTACACCTTC
CASSPDRLSSGYTF
>TRBJ1-2|TRBD1|TRBV6-5|NA
TGTGCCAGCAGAGCAGACAGGGCTGATGGCTACACCTTC
CASRADRADGYTF
>TRBJ1-2|NA|TRBV7-2|NA
TGTGCCAGCAGCTTAGGGGTAACTAACTATGGCTACACCTTC
CASSLGVTNYGYTF
>TRBJ2-1|NA|TRBV28|NA
TGTGCCAGCAGTTTACCGACGAACAATGAGCAGTTCTTC
CASSLPTNNEQFF
>TRBJ1-1|TRBD1|TRBV10-3|once
TGTGCCATCAGTGGGCCCCGGGACAGGAGTTCGGCTTTCTTT
CAISGPRDRSSAFF
>TRBJ1-1|TRBD1|TRBV15|NA
TGTGCCACCAGCAGATCACCCAGGACAGGGATGGAAGCTTTCTTT
CATSRSPRTGMEAFF
>TRBJ1-1|NA|TRBV11-3|NA
TGTGCCAGCAGCCCAGGGTACAGCATGAACACTGAAGCTTTCTTT
CASSPGYSMNTEAFF
>TRBJ1-5|TRBD1|TRBV25-1|NA
TGTGCCAGCAGTGAATATAAGGGGACAGGGCTCAATCAGCCCCAGCATTTT
CASSEYKGTGLNQPQHF
>TRBJ1-2|TRBD1|TRBV6-5|NA
TGTGCCAGCAGAAGCATCGACAGGGGAGGAGGCTACACCTTC
CASRSIDRGGGYTF
>TRBJ1-4|NA|TRBV9|once
TGTGCCAGCAGCGTGGATCCGGCCGCAAGCGGAGAAAAACTGTTTTTT
CASSVDPAASGEKLFF